Presented here are 10 T cell receptor beta chains from one specimen sequenced in a study of T cell responses to AZD1222 COVID-19 vaccine (dated by TCRdb to the early 2020s). The sample's time point, from its label and the paper: baseline before first vaccination. The treatment or condition label corresponds to: meningococcal conjugate vaccine given as trial control. Libraries came from the immunoSEQ multiplex PCR assay. The table comes from immuneACCESS by way of TCRdb, which keeps in-frame sequences with V and J called. Part of the clones is missing from these tables; in studies checked, under half for an unresolved V gene and the rest for unknown reasons. The sample yields some 150,000 clones; 90% to 95% were counted once. 2.8% of the sample belongs to the ten largest clones. The starting material was peripheral blood, obtained on day 0 of MenACWY control vaccination. These receptors were collected from an adult in good health.

V gene TRBV18 combines with J gene TRBJ2-7, with 9 bases that match TRBD1. Trimming removed 3 bases from V and 3 bases from J; junction bases left unmatched: 6. This CDR3 contains 15 residues. The germline gives CDR1 KGHSH, CDR2 LQKENI. Here the CDR3 reads CASSPAQGQGYEQYF. In DNA, the CDR3 is TGTGCCAGCTCACCGGCCCAGGGACAGGGCTACGAGCAGTACTTC.

The rearrangement links TRBV29-1 to TRBJ1-2, with 7 bases identical to TRBD1. The CDR3 loop spans 11 amino acids. Germline V lookup: CDR1 SQVTM, CDR2 ANQGSEA. V dropped 7 bases and J dropped 7; count of bases not matched to a gene: 6. The CDR3 sequence: CSATGEAGYTF. CDR3 nucleotides: TGCAGCGCCACAGGGGAGGCTGGCTACACCTTC.

Points on this clone: At the DNA level, this CDR3 is encoded by other sequences in the same sample as well. The rearrangement joins TRBV19 to TRBJ1-1, with D possibly TRBD1 on 5 matching bases. Per the germline V gene, CDR1 is LNHDA and CDR2 is SQIVND (reference sequence). V lost 3 bases to trimming and J lost 1 base, with 9 bases between them. This CDR3 has 14 amino acids. The CDR3 DNA reads TGTGCCAGTAGTATCGGTGGGGCGAACACTGAAGCTTTCTTT. This codes for CASSIGGANTEAFF.

J is TRBJ2-2 and V is TRBV7-3; D unclear. With 3 bases removed from V and 1 base from J, the gap between germline ends came to 9 bases. The CDR3 has 15 amino acids. Looked up from germline, CDR1 is SGHTA and CDR2 is FQGTGA. The CDR3 bases are TGTGCCAGCAGCTTCGGCGAAAGGAACACCGGGGAGCTGTTTTTT. This codes for CASSFGERNTGELFF.

The chain couples TRBV2 to TRBJ1-5; possible D gene TRBD1, 6 bases. The CDR3 runs 15 residues. Per germline, CDR1 SNHLY and CDR2 FYNNEI. Trimming removed 6 bases at V and 7 bases at J, with 19 bases between. The CDR3 DNA follows: TGTGCCAGCAGCCCGGGGACACTCGGGGGCCAGCCCCAGCATTTT. Protein sequence: CASSPGTLGGQPQHF.

This rearrangement joins TRBV7-9 to TRBJ2-5; D unclear. From germline, CDR1 is SEHNR and CDR2 FQNEAQ (reference sequence). The CDR3 is 14 amino acids. V lost 6 bases, J lost 1 base, and 12 bases lay in between. The CDR3 region has the DNA TGTGCCAGCAGAAGCCAGCAGTCCCAAGAGACCCAGTACTTC. Translating it yields CASRSQQSQETQYF.

CDR3 sequence: CASSFYGGGIGSPLHF. CDR3 DNA: TGTGCCAGCAGCTTCTACGGGGGGGGGATTGGGTCACCCCTCCACTTT. The genes are TRBV5-4 and TRBJ1-6; D is possibly TRBD1 (5 bases). The germline V gene has CDR1 SGHNT and CDR2 YYREEE (reference sequence). V was trimmed by 2 bases and J by 10 bases, leaving 19 bases between them. CDR3 length: 16 residues.

The V call is TRBV2, the J call TRBJ1-3; D is unclear. The CDR3 length is 16 residues. V was cut by 1 base and J by 0 bases, with 10 bases left in between. CDR1 is SNHLY and CDR2 is FYNNEI in the germline V gene. In DNA form, the CDR3 reads TGTGCCAGCAGTGAAGGATTGGGAGTCTCTGGAAACACCATATATTTT. Its protein is CASSEGLGVSGNTIYF. Variable domain in full (rest from reference TRBV2 and TRBJ1-3): EPEVTQTPSHQVTQMGQEVILRCVPISNHLYFYWYRQILGQKVEFLVSFYNNEISEKSEIFDDQFSVERPDGSNFTLKIRSTKLEDSAMYFCASSEGLGVSGNTIYFGEGSWLTVV.

This rearrangement joins TRBV3-1 (or the pseudogene TRBV3-2) to TRBJ1-1; D is unresolved. Germline V gene data show CDR1 as LGHDT and CDR2 as YNNKEL (reference sequence). The CDR3 loop spans 14 amino acids. Trimming took 0 bases from V and 2 from J, leaving 7 bases between them. The CDR3 spells CASSQDGRNTEAFF. The CDR3 coding sequence is TGTGCCAGCAGCCAAGATGGACGCAACACTGAAGCTTTCTTT.

The V and J genes are TRBV21-1 and TRBJ1-5. TRBV21-1 is a known pseudogene. CDR3 length: 22 amino acids. The DNA of the CDR3 is TGTGCCAGCAGCAATGTCCGGCAAAGGCTTCATCAGGGACTTCCTAGCAATCAGCCCCAGCATTTT. This sequence encodes CASSNVRQRLHQGLPSNQPQHF.